Presented here are 8 T cell receptor beta chains from one specimen sequenced in a study of OX40 agonist ivuxolimab in advanced cancers. The repertoire was sequenced with immunoSEQ multiplex PCR; TCRdb's copy has only in-frame clones and lacks some. The repertoire includes 58,000 or so clones, 70% to 90% of them detected once, and 2.5% to 4% sits in the top ten. The source was CD4+ or CD8+ T cells sorted from blood, collected in a trial of the OX40 agonist ivuxolimab. Receptors originate from an adult with an advanced solid tumor such as melanoma, head and neck, liver or kidney cancer.

The chain combines TRBV27 with TRBJ1-5; TRBD1 aligns across 7 bases. The CDR3 is 15 amino acids. J lost 7 bases, V lost 4 bases, and 10 bases had no gene match. CDR1 is MNHEY, CDR2 SMNVEV, per germline (reference sequence). CDR3 nucleotide sequence: TGTGCCAGCAGTTCGGGACAGCTTGGTCGGCAGCCCCAGCATTTT. Translation gives CASSSGQLGRQPQHF.

The chain is built from TRBV6-5 and TRBJ2-7, with D possibly TRBD2 on 6 matching bases. V lost 4 bases and J lost 1, with 14 bases in between. Germline lookup yields CDR1 MNHEY and CDR2 SVGAGI. This CDR3 spans 15 amino acids. CDR3 nucleotide sequence: TGTGCCAGCAGTTCCCACGGGGGAGAGTCCTACGAGCAGTACTTC. Residues: CASSSHGGESYEQYF.

This clone was detected once. This sequence joins TRBV19 and TRBJ2-5; no firm D call. The CDR3 consists of 16 residues. Germline CDR1 reads LNHDA; CDR2 reads SQIVND (reference sequence). The germline V and J ends were trimmed by 4 bases and 6 bases, with 21 bases remaining between them. The CDR3 DNA follows: TGTGCCAGTAGTAGGACCCGCACTCGTCTACTCCAGACCCAGTACTTC. Residues: CASSRTRTRLLQTQYF.

The rearrangement links TRBV21-1 to TRBJ2-3; TRBD2 reflects the table's D call only, with no check against the DNA. TRBV21-1 is given as a pseudogene. The CDR3 runs 17 residues. The chain's CDR3 is CASSPRQTSGGEDTQYF. CDR3 coding DNA: TGTGCCAGCAGCCCCCGGCAGACTAGCGGGGGGGAGGATACGCAGTATTTT.

CDR3 amino acids: CAWGETGGVEKLFF. DNA for the CDR3: TGTGCCTGGGGTGAGACAGGGGGCGTGGAAAAACTGTTTTTT. The rearrangement uses TRBV30 and TRBJ1-4; TRBD1 agrees at 10 bases. V lost 5 bases to trimming and J lost 8 bases; unmatched junction nucleotides: 8. CDR3 size: 14 residues. Germline CDR1 GTSNPN, CDR2 SVGIG (reference sequence).

The chain employs TRBV7-8 and TRBJ2-7; D gene unclear. The CDR3 is made up of 14 amino acids. Germline V gene data show CDR1 as SGHVS and CDR2 as FQNEAQ. The ends were cut back, 0 bases at V and 2 bases at J, with 8 bases in the middle. The CDR3 here is CASSLAGGPYEQYF. The DNA of the CDR3 is TGTGCCAGCAGCTTAGCCGGTGGTCCCTACGAGCAGTACTTC.

The chain couples TRBV18 to TRBJ1-1, with a possible D match to TRBD1 (6 bases). V was pared by 0 bases and J by 1 base, with 12 bases between. From germline, CDR1 is KGHSH and CDR2 LQKENI. The CDR3 is 16 residues long. The CDR3 is CASSPPSQGGNTEAFF. The CDR3, as DNA: TGTGCCAGCTCACCACCGTCACAGGGAGGGAACACTGAAGCTTTCTTT.

This clone has more than one count but fewer than ten. The V and J genes are TRBV21-1 and TRBJ1-5. TRBV21-1 is noted as a pseudogene. The CDR3 totals 10 residues. DNA for the CDR3: TGTGCCAGCAGGGAAATTCCCCAGCATTTT. This codes for CASREIPQHF.